Listed below are T cell receptor beta chains from one sample, sequenced in a study of early T cells in non-severe SARS-CoV-2 infection. TCRdb reprocessed the 5' RACE reads with MiXCR, giving one entry per CDR3 protein. The sample lists around 68,000 distinct CDR3 sequences; roughly 12% were seen once. The sequences come from whole blood, collected at baseline. These receptors originate from an adult who was a healthcare worker with PCR-confirmed SARS-CoV-2 infection or an uninfected control (not recorded which). The CDR3 runs from the conserved cysteine through the conserved F or W. The D gene is left open where the match is weak. Where a row states a size, it is once, few, many or the class of an expanded clone; other rows omit it.

CDR3 length,clone size,D gene,V gene,CDR3 protein
16,NA,TRBD2,TRBV7-2,CASSRQRGGPPDTQYF
15,NA,TRBD1,TRBV4-1,CASSQDGDSYNEQFF
16,few,TRBD1,TRBV28,CASSSTGTGARYEQYF
15,few,TRBD2,TRBV6-1,CASSGLAGAAGELFF
13,NA,NA,TRBV5-1,CASSFLLSYEQYF
13,many,NA,TRBV11-2,CASSLRQNTEAFF
16,NA,TRBD2,TRBV11-2,CASSRLAGQFTDTQYF
14,few,NA,TRBV20-1,CSAANAGSTDTQYF
10,NA,NA,TRBV7-9,CASRGQTQYF
15,many,NA,TRBV4-3,CASSPQDGLNYGYTF
13,NA,NA,TRBV5-1,CASSQDINTEAFF
15,NA,NA,TRBV7-8,CASSPLGVTYNEQFF
15,NA,NA,TRBV11-2,CASSSLVDWGTEAFF
13,NA,NA,TRBV2,CASKRSETYEQYF
15,NA,NA,TRBV28,CASSFRGRLAPEAFF
15,NA,NA,TRBV28,CASPGTGPYNSPLHF
16,few,TRBD1,TRBV6-2/TRBV6-3,CASRRQGVKNTGELFF
15,NA,TRBD2,TRBV3-1,CASSQVPSGFYEQYF
16,many,TRBD2,TRBV10-3,CAISELVAGNTGELFF
17,few,TRBD2,TRBV11-2,CASSATSGRALGGELFF
14,NA,NA,TRBV30,CAWSTLTYNSPLHF
15,NA,NA,TRBV2,CASSESINRVSEAFF
16,NA,NA,TRBV5-4,CASSLERGRHNYGYTF
13,NA,NA,TRBV28,CASSLAAQYEQYF
15,many,TRBD2,TRBV28,CASSGLAGEYNEQFF
15,few,NA,TRBV6-1,CASSEARLETDTQYF
14,many,NA,TRBV20-1,CSARAHYSNQPQHF
15,many,NA,TRBV24-1,CATSDLDRSTDTQYF
15,few,TRBD1,TRBV12-3/TRBV12-4,CASRPPRGGDYGYTF
13,many,NA,TRBV7-6,CASSPNRGAEAFF
15,few,TRBD1,TRBV11-2,CASSLGDRDNEKLFF
13,NA,NA,TRBV27,CASSFGGNEKLFF
13,few,NA,TRBV11-2,CASSWTSYNEQFF
11,many,NA,TRBV29-1,CSGLSYNEQFF
14,many,TRBD1,TRBV7-9,CASSSPGTVAVAFF
14,NA,NA,TRBV6-2/TRBV6-3,CASSFWRATDTQYF
14,many,NA,TRBV20-1,CSAKGPLAIETQYF
13,few,NA,TRBV9,CASSAGTLLTQYF
15,few,TRBD1,TRBV28,CASSSGTGLSYEQYF
15,few,NA,TRBV6-1,CASTSIGGSNQPQHF
11,few,TRBD1,TRBV3-1,CASSTGAGQYF
15,many,TRBD2,TRBV20-1,CSARLAGGPNNEQFF
13,NA,NA,TRBV2,CASILQGRTEAFF
14,NA,TRBD2,TRBV7-9,CASSLSSGSNEQFF